This entry features one TCR beta chain sequence. Antigen unknown. The sample contains more than one DNA sequence encoding this CDR3. This entry comes from a study of shared clonotypes between healthy human individuals. Study background: Two women and a few men aged 18 to 49 served as donors.

Some clones are missing from TCRdb's copy, which holds only in-frame ones; the method was immunoSEQ multiplex PCR. The sample gives around 2,100,000 clones, just under 95% of which show up once; around 1.2% is in the top ten. The germline gives CDR1 SGHDT, CDR2 YYEEEE. V dropped 0 bases and J dropped 2 bases, with 9 bases sitting between them. The CDR3 totals 14 residues. Naive CD8 populations comprised CD45RO-negative cells positively selected for CCR7, excluding terminally differentiated effector memory CD45RA+ cells. General study points: The study's rarefaction showed incomplete sorted-subset sequencing despite large depth.

The receptor was isolated from a man aged 18-30 years in good health. This rearrangement joins TRBV5-6 to TRBJ2-7, with a weak D call TRBD1 (5 bases). The sequencing sample was made of naive CD8+ T cells sorted from blood. The CDR3 DNA reads as TGTGCCAGCAGCTTGGCTGGGGCCACCTACGAGCAGTACTTC. This gives the protein CASSLAGATYEQYF.